The sequence of this T cell receptor beta chain was determined in a study of shared clonotypes between healthy human individuals. There are a few counts of this clone. What it binds is not known. Produced via immunoSEQ multiplex PCR; TCRdb's table is partial and in-frame only. The sample lists around 2.1 million clones; approximately 94% were seen once. Naive CD8 cells lacked CD45RO and underwent positive selection for CCR7, leaving out terminally differentiated effector memory CD45RA+ cells. The CDR3 has 14 residues. The germline V gene has CDR1 LNHDA and CDR2 SQIVND (reference sequence). V lost 6 bases to trimming and J lost 3 bases; unmatched junction nucleotides: 7. Whole-study results and caveats: Few donors limited the genetic and exposure-history diversity represented.

The chain couples TRBV19 to TRBJ2-7; 8 nucleotides match TRBD2. This receptor was taken from a man between 18 and 35 years old in good health. Some clones in this sample may be carry-over from other donors' samples. The source material was naive CD8+ T cells from PBMCs. The DNA of the CDR3 is TGTGCCAGTAGGCTGACTAGCGCGAGCTACGAGCAGTACTTC. The encoded protein is CASRLTSASYEQYF.